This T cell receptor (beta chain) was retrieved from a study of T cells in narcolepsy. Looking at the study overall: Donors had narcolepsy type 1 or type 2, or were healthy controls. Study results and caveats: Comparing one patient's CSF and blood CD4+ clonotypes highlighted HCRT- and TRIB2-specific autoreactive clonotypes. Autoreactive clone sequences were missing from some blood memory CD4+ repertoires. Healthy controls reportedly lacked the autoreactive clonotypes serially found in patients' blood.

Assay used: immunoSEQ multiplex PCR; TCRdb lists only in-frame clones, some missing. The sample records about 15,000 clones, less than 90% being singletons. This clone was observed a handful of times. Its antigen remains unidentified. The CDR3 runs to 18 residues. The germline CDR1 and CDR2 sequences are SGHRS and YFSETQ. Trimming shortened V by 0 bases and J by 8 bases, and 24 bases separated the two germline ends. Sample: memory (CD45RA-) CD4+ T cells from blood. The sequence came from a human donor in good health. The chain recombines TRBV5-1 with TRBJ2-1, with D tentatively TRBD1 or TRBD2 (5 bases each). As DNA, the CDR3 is TGCGCCAGCAGCTTGGGGTTCGTGGGGACGGTACTCGGGGATGAGCAGTTCTTC. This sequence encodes CASSLGFVGTVLGDEQFF.